The clone carrying this TCR beta chain appeared a few times. The data stem from a study of T cell changes during pregnancy in multiple sclerosis. Libraries were prepared by immunoSEQ multiplex PCR; TCRdb keeps only in-frame clonotypes and omits some of them. The sample lists fewer than 45,000 clones, about 90% occurring once. The specimen was CD4+ T cells from peripheral blood mononuclear cells, collected in the third trimester of pregnancy. The clonotype originates from a female donor in good health, enrolled as a control in a pregnancy study.

In nucleotides, the CDR3 is TGTGCCAGCAGCTTACAAGCGGGGAGCTCCTACAATGAGCAGTTCTTC. Its translation: CASSLQAGSSYNEQFF. The chain recombines TRBV7-6 with TRBJ2-1; 7 bases map to TRBD2. The CDR3 runs 16 residues. The junction had 4 bases not matched to a gene; V was cut back by 2 bases and J by 0 bases. Per the germline V gene, CDR1 is SGHVS and CDR2 is FNYEAQ.